Below are 7 T cell receptor beta chains sequenced from a single sample in a study of control samples from healthy donors and cancer patients. Sequencing used immunoSEQ multiplex PCR; TCRdb keeps in-frame clones, though not all of them. The sample consists of tens of thousands of clones, 89% of them appearing once. The sequenced sample was blood. These TCRs come from a man aged 45 to 65 in good health.

The chain recombines TRBV5-5 with TRBJ1-2, with D hard to call. Germline CDR1 and CDR2: SGHKS and YYEKEE (reference sequence). The V end lost 0 bases, the J end lost 6 bases, and 12 bases lay between the germline ends. The CDR3 runs to 14 residues. The CDR3 reads CASSLVSRSNGYTF. The CDR3 nucleotides read TGTGCCAGCAGCTTGGTCTCCCGGAGTAATGGCTACACCTTC. The full variable domain, its missing parts supplied by reference TRBV5-5 and TRBJ1-2, is DAGVTQSPTHLIKTRGQQVTLRCSPISGHKSVSWYQQVLGQGPQFIFQYYEKEERGRGNFPDRFSARQFPNYSSELNVNALLLGDSALYLCASSLVSRSNGYTFGSGTRLTVV.

The chain carries TRBV27 and TRBJ2-7; 11 bases align to TRBD2. The CDR3 is 18 amino acids. Germline V lookup: CDR1 MNHEY, CDR2 SMNVEV (reference sequence). With 2 bases clipped from V and 0 bases from J, the junction kept 9 bases outside the gene matches. CDR3 bases: TGTGCCAGCAGTTTAACAGGACTAGCGGGCATACGCTCCTACGAGCAGTACTTC. This translates into CASSLTGLAGIRSYEQYF.

This clone was recorded once. The V and J genes are TRBV29-1 and TRBJ2-7; TRBD2 aligns across 11 bases. CDR1 SQVTM and CDR2 ANQGSEA come from the germline V gene. J gave up 2 bases and V 6 bases, and 6 bases lay outside the gene matches. CDR3 size: 14 residues. CDR3 in amino acids: CSVLLAGGAYEQYF. CDR3 sequence (DNA): TGCAGCGTCCTTCTAGCGGGGGGCGCCTACGAGCAGTACTTC.

The sample holds one count of this clone. This chain uses TRBV30 with TRBJ2-7, with D possibly being TRBD1 (5 bases). V was pared by 1 base and J by 4 bases, with 17 bases between. This CDR3 comprises 15 residues. The germline CDR1 and CDR2 sequences are GTSNPN and SVGIG (reference sequence). Here the CDR3 DNA reads TGTGCCTGGAGTGACCTAACAGGCGCTGGGTACGAGCAGTACTTC. Protein sequence: CAWSDLTGAGYEQYF.

The V gene is TRBV4-1, the J gene TRBJ1-3; 9 bases are a match to TRBD1. The CDR3 totals 16 residues. The germline gives CDR1 MGHRA, CDR2 YSYEKL. The ends lost 4 bases at V and 7 bases at J; junction bases unmatched: 11. CDR3 region: CASSRDPGQGLNTIYF. The CDR3 DNA reads as TGCGCCAGCAGCCGAGACCCGGGACAGGGCTTGAACACCATATATTTT.

The rearrangement links TRBV5-6 to TRBJ1-4, with a weak D call TRBD1 (6 bases). Germline V gene sequence: CDR1 SGHDT, CDR2 YYEEEE. V was clipped by 0 bases and J by 6 bases, with 15 bases between them. The CDR3 has 16 residues. The CDR3 nucleotides read TGTGCCAGCAGCTTGGCCCGGAAAGGGGGGGATGAAAAACTGTTTTTT. Protein: CASSLARKGGDEKLFF.

The chain combines TRBV5-4 with TRBJ2-7; D perhaps matches TRBD2 (6 bases). V was shortened by 4 bases and J by 2 bases, with 10 bases between the two germline ends. The CDR3 runs to 13 residues. Germline lookup yields CDR1 SGHNT and CDR2 YYREEE (reference sequence). CDR3 DNA sequence: TGTGCCAGCAGCGGCGGGGCTCCCTACGAGCAGTACTTC. It codes for CASSGGAPYEQYF.